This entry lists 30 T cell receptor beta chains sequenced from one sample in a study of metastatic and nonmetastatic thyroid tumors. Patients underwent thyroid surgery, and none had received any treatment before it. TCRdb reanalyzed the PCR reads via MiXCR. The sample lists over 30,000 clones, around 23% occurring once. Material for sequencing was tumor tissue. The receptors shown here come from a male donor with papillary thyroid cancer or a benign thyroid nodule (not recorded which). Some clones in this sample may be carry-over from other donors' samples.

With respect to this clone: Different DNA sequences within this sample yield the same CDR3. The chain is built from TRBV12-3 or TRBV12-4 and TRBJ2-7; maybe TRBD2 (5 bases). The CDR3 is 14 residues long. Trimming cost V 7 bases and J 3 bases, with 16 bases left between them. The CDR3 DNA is TGTGCCAGCACCTCCCCCGGACTGATCTACGAGCAGTACTTC. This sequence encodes CASTSPGLIYEQYF.

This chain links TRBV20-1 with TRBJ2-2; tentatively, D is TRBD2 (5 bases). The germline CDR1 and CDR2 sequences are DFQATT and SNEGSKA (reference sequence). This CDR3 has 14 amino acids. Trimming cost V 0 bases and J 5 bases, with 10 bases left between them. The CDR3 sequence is CSARDIAQTGELFF. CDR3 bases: TGCAGTGCTAGAGATATAGCGCAGACCGGGGAGCTGTTTTTT.

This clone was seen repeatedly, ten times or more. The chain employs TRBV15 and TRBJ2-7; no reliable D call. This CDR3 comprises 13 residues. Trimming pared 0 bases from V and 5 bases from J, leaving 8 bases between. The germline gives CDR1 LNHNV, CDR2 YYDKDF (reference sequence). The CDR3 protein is CATSRDSGHEQYF. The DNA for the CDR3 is TGTGCCACCAGCAGAGATTCCGGGCACGAGCAGTACTTC. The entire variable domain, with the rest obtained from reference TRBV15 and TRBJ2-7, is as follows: DAMVIQNPRYQVTQFGKPVTLSCSQTLNHNVMYWYQQKSSQAPKLLFHYYDKDFNNEADTPDNFQSRRPNTSFCFLDIRSPGLGDTAMYLCATSRDSGHEQYFGPGTRLTVT.

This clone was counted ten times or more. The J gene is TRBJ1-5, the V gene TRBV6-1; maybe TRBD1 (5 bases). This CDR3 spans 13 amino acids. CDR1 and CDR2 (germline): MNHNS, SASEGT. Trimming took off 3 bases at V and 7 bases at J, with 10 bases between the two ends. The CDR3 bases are TGTGCCAGCAGTGAGGGGCATTCCCAGCCCCAGCATTTT. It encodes CASSEGHSQPQHF.

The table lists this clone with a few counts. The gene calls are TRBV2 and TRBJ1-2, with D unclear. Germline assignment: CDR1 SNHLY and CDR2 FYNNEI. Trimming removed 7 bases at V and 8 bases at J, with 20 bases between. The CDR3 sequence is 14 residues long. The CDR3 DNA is TGTGCCAGCAAAGCCAACGACATAGGGCACGGCTACACCTTC. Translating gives CASKANDIGHGYTF. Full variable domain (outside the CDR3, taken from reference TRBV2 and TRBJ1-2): EPEVTQTPSHQVTQMGQEVILRCVPISNHLYFYWYRQILGQKVEFLVSFYNNEISEKSEIFDDQFSVERPDGSNFTLKIRSTKLEDSAMYFCASKANDIGHGYTFGSGTRLTVV.

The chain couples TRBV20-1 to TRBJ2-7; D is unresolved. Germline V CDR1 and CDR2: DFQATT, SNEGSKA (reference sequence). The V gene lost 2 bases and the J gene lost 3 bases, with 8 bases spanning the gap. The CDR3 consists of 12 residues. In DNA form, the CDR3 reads TGCAGTGCTAGAATTAACAGCTACGAGCAGTACTTC. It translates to CSARINSYEQYF.

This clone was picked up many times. The CDR3 nucleotides read TGTGCCAGCTCACGGGACACCACAGATACGCAGTATTTT. Its protein product is CASSRDTTDTQYF. This sequence joins TRBV18 and TRBJ2-3; tentatively, D is TRBD1 (6 bases). The CDR3 spans 13 residues. Per the germline V gene, CDR1 is KGHSH and CDR2 is LQKENI. Trimming cost V 4 bases and J 2 bases, with 7 bases left between them.

CDR3 nucleotide sequence: TGTGCCAGCAGCTCCGGGGGGGCAAGAAATTCACCCCTCCACTTT. Protein sequence: CASSSGGARNSPLHF. The V gene is TRBV7-9, the J gene TRBJ1-6, with D perhaps matching TRBD1 (6 bases). Per the germline V gene, CDR1 is SEHNR and CDR2 is FQNEAQ (reference sequence). The CDR3 totals 15 residues. Trimming took off 4 bases at V and 7 bases at J, with 14 bases between the two ends.

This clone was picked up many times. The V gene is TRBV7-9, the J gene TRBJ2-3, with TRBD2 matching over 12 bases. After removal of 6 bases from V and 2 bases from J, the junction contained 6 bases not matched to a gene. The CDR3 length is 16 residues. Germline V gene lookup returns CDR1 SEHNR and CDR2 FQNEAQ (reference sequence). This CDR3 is CASSSGTSGPTDTQYF. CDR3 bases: TGTGCCAGCAGTTCCGGGACTAGCGGGCCCACAGATACGCAGTATTTT.

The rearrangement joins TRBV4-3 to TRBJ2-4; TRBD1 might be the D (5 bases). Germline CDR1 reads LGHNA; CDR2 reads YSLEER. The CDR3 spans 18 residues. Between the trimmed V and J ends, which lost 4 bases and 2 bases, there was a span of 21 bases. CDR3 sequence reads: CASSLGRRGLKSKNIQYF. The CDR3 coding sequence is TGCGCCAGCAGCCTCGGTAGAAGGGGCCTAAAGTCCAAAAACATTCAGTACTTC.

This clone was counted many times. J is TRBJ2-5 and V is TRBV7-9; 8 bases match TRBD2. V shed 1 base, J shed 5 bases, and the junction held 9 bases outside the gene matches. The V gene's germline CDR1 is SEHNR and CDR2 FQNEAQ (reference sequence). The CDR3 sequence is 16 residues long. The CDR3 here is CASSLGTREVGETQYF. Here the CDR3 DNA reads TGTGCCAGCAGCTTAGGAACGCGGGAGGTCGGGGAGACCCAGTACTTC.

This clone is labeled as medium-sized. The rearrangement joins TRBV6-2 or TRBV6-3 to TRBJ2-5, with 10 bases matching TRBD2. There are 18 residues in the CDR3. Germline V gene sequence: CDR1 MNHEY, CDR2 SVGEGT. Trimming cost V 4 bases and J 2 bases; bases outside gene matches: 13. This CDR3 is CASSLGTSAITSQETQYF. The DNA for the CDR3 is TGTGCCAGCAGTTTGGGGACTAGCGCCATCACCTCTCAAGAGACCCAGTACTTC.

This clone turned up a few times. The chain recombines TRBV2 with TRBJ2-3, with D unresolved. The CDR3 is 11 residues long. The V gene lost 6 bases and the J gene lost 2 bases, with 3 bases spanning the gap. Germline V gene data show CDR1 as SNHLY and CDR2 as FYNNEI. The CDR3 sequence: CASRATDTQYF. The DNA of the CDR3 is TGTGCCAGCAGAGCCACAGATACGCAGTATTTT.

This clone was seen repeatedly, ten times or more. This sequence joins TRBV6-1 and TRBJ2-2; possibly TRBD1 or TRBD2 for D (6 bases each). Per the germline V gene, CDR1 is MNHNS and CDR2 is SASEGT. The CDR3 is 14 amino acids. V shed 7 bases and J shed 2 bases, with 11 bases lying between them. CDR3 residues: CASKGGLNTGELFF. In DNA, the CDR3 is TGTGCCAGCAAGGGGGGCTTAAACACCGGGGAGCTGTTTTTT.

In DNA form, the CDR3 reads TGTGCCAGCAGCCAAGGGACATTGCGGGATGAGCAGTTCTTC. It codes for CASSQGTLRDEQFF. This chain connects TRBV14 to TRBJ2-1; D is possibly TRBD1 or TRBD2 (5 bases each). The V end was cut by 1 base, the J end by 8 bases, with 12 bases between. The CDR3 has 14 amino acids. The germline CDR1 and CDR2 sequences are SGHDN and FVKESK.

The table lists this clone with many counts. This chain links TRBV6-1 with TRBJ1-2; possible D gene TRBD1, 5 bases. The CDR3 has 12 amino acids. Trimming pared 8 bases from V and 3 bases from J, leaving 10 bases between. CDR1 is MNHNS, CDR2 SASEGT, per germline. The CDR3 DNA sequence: TGTGCCAGCCTCTCAGGGCACTATGGCTACACCTTC. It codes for CASLSGHYGYTF.

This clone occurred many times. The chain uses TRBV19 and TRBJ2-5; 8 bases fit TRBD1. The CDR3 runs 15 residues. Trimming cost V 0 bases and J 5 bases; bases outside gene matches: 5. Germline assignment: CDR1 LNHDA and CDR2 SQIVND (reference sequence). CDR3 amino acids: CASSIDRTGLETQYF. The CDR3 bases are TGTGCCAGTAGTATAGATAGGACAGGGCTGGAGACCCAGTACTTC.

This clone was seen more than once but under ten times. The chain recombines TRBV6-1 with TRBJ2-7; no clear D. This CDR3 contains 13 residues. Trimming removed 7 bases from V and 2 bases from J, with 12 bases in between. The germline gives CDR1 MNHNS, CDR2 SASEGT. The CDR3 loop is CASNRGSPYEQYF. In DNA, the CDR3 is TGTGCCAGCAACCGCGGCAGCCCCTACGAGCAGTACTTC.

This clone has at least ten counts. CDR3 sequence (DNA): TGTGCCAGCGGGAAGGACTTTTCCTACAATGAGCAGTTCTTC. Translated: CASGKDFSYNEQFF. The chain uses TRBV7-8 and TRBJ2-1; a possible D gene is TRBD2 (5 bases). V lost 8 bases, J lost 1 base, and 12 bases lay in between. This CDR3 contains 14 residues. The germline V gene encodes CDR1 SGHVS and CDR2 FQNEAQ.

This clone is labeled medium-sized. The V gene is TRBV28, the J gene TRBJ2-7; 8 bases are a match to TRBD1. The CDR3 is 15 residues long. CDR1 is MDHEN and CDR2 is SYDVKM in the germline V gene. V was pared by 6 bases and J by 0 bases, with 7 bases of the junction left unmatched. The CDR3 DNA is TGTGCCAGCAGACCCTCGGACAGGGACTCCTACGAGCAGTACTTC. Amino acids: CASRPSDRDSYEQYF.

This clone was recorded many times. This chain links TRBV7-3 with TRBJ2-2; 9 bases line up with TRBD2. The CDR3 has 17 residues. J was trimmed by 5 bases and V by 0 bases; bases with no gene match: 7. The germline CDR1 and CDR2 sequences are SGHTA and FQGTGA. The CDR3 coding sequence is TGTGCCAGCAGCTTAACGGGGCTAGCGGGATCGACCGGGGAGCTGTTTTTT. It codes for CASSLTGLAGSTGELFF. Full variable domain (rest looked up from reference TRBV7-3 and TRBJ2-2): GAGVSQTPSNKVTEKGKYVELRCDPISGHTALYWYRQSLGQGPEFLIYFQGTGAADDSGLPNDRFFAVRPEGSVSTLKIQRTERGDSAVYLCASSLTGLAGSTGELFFGEGSRLTVL.

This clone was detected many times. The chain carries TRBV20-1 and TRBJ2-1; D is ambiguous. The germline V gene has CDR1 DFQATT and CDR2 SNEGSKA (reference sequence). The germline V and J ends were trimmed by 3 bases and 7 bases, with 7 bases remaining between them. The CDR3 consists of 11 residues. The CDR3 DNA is TGCAGTGCTAGTCGTCTTAATGAGCAGTTCTTC. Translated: CSASRLNEQFF.

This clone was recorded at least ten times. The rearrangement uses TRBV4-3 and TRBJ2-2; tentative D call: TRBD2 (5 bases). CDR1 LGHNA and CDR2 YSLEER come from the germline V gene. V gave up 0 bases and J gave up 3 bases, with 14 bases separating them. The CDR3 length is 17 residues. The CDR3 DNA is TGCGCCAGCAGCCAAGACTTGTTTGGAGGAGACACCGGGGAGCTGTTTTTT. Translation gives CASSQDLFGGDTGELFF.

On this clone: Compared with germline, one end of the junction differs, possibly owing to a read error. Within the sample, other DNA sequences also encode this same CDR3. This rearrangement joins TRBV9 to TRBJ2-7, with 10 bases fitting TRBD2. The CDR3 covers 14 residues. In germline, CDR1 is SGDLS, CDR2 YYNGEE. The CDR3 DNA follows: TGTGCCAGCAGCGCCGCTGAATCTAGCGGGAGAATTTTATTC. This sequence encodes CASSAAESSGRILF.

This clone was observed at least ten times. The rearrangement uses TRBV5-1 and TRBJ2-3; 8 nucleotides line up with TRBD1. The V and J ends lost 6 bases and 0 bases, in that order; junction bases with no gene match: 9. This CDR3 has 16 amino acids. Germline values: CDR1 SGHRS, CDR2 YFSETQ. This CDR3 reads CASNRDRFESTDTQYF. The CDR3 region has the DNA TGCGCCAGCAACAGGGACAGGTTTGAGAGCACAGATACGCAGTATTTT. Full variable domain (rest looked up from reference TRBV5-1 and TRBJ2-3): KAGVTQTPRYLIKTRGQQVTLSCSPISGHRSVSWYQQTPGQGLQFLFEYFSETQRNKGNFPGRFSGRQFSNSRSEMNVSTLELGDSALYLCASNRDRFESTDTQYFGPGTRLTVL.

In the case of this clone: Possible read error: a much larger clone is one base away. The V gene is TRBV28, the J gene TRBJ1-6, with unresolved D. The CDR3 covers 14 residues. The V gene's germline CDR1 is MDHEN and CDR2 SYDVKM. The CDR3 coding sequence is TGTGTCAGCAACAGTCTGCCCTATAATTCACCCCTCCACTTT. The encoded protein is CVSNSLPYNSPLHF.

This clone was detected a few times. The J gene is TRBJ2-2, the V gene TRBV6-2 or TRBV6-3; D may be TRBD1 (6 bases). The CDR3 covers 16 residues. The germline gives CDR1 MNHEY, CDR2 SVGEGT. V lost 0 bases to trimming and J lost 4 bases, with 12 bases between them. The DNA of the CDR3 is TGTGCCAGCAGTTACTCTTCAGGGGCGAGCACCGGGGAGCTGTTTTTT. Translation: CASSYSSGASTGELFF.

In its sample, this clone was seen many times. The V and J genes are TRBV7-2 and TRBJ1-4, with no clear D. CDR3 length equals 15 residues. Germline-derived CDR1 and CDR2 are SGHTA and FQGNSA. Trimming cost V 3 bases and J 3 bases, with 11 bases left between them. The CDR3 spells CASSFQTRSNEKLFF. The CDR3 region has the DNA TGTGCCAGCAGCTTTCAGACAAGGTCTAATGAAAAACTGTTTTTT.

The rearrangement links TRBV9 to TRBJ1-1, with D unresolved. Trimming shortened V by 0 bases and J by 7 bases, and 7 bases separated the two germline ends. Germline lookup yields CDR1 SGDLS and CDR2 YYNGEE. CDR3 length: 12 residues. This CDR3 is CASSVDVSEAFF. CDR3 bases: TGTGCCAGCAGCGTAGATGTCAGTGAAGCTTTCTTT.

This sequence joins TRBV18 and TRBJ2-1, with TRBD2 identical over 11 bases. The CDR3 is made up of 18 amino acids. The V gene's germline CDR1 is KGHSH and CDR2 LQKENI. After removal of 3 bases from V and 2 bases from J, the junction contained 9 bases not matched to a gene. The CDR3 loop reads CASSPAGLAGRPYNEQFF. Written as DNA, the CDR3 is TGTGCCAGCTCACCCGCAGGACTAGCGGGCAGACCCTACAATGAGCAGTTCTTC.